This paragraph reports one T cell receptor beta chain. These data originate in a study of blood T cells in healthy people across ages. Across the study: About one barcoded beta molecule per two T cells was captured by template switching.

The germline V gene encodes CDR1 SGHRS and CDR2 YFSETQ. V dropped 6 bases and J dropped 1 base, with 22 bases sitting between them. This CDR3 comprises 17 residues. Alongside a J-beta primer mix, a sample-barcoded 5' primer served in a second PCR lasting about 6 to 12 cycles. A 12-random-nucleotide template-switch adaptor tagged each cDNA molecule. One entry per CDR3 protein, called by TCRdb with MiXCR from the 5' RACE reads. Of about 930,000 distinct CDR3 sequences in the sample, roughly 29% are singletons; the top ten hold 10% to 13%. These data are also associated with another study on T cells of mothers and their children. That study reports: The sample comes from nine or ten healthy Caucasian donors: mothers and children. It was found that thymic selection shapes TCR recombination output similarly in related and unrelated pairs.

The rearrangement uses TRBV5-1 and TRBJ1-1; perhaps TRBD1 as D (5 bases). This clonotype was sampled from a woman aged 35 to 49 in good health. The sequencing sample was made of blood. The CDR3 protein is CASKVEVTGTGNTEAFF. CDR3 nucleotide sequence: TGCGCCAGCAAAGTCGAAGTAACCGGGACCGGGAACACTGAAGCTTTCTTT.